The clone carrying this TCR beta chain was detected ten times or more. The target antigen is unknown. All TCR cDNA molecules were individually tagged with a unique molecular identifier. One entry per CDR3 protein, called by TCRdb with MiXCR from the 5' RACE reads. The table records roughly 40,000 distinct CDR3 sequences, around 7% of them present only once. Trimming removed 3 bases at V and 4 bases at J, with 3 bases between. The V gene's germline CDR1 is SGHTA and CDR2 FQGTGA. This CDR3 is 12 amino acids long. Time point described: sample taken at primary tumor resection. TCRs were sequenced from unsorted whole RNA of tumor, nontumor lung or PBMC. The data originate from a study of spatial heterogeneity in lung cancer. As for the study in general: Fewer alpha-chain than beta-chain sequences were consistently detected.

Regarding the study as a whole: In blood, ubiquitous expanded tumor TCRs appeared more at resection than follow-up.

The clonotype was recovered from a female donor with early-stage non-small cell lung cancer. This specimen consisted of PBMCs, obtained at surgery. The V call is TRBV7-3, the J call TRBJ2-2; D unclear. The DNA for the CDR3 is TGTGCCAGCAGCTTCGGCACCGGGGAGCTGTTTTTT. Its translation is CASSFGTGELFF.